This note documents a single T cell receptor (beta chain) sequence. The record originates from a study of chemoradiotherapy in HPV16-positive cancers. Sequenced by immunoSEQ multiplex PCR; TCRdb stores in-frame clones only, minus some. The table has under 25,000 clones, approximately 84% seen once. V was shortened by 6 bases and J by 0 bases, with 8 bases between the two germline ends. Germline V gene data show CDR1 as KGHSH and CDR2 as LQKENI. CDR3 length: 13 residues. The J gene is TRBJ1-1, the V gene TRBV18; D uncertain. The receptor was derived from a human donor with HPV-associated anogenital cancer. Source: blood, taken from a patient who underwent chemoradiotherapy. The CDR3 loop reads CASSPPMNTEAFF. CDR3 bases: TGTGCCAGCTCTCCTCCGATGAACACTGAAGCTTTCTTT. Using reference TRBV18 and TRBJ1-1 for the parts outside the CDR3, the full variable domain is NAGVMQNPRHLVRRRGQEARLRCSPMKGHSHVYWYRQLPEEGLKFMVYLQKENIIDESGMPKERFSAEFPKEGPSILRIQQVVRGDSAAYFCASSPPMNTEAFFGQGTRLTVV.